The clone carrying this T cell receptor beta chain was detected once. Seattle patient enrollment occurred during active infection, with longitudinal follow-up thereafter. These data come from a study of blood T cell repertoires in COVID-19. The wider study: Donors in the United States, Italy and Spain gave samples during acute or convalescent COVID-19.

CDR1 is LGHNA, CDR2 YNFKEQ, per germline. The CDR3 has 17 amino acids. V was pared by 1 base and J by 2 bases, with 8 bases of the junction left unmatched. Study processing details: Using reference gene primer amplification, nucleated cell counts were estimated. TCRdb's copy holds only in-frame clones and misses some; the assay was immunoSEQ multiplex PCR. The V and J calls and clone size are taken from that table; D and trimming were inferred from the DNA. Of some 56,000 clones in the sample, 85% to 90% were seen once. This chain links TRBV4-2 with TRBJ2-3; 8 nucleotides line up with TRBD1. This receptor was taken from a woman in her sixties or seventies with COVID-19, enrolled during active disease. Sequences were obtained from peripheral blood. The CDR3 nucleotides are TGTGCCAGCAGCCAAGGGGGCAGGGGGCGCCCCACAGATACGCAGTATTTT. The encoded protein is CASSQGGRGRPTDTQYF.